This TCR beta chain is from a study of blood T cells in healthy people across ages. Overall study findings and caveats: Investigators treated diversity estimates from one million T cells as underestimates. Whereas aged donors had fewer naive CD4+ cells, long-lived donors had more of them and higher diversity.

This clonotype has a handful of counts. Its target is not known. Germline lookup yields CDR1 SQVTM and CDR2 ANQGSEA. With 1 base removed from V and 8 bases from J, the gap between germline ends came to 6 bases. The CDR3 is 11 residues long. Then a second PCR, running roughly 7 to 12 cycles, was carried out with a sample-barcoded 5' primer and a J-beta primer mix. TCRdb independently ran MiXCR on the 5' RACE reads; one entry per CDR3 protein. The table includes about 780,000 distinct CDR3 sequences, about half detected once. Every participating donor contributed about 10 milliliters of peripheral blood through a draw. The authors extracted at least 5.5 micrograms of total RNA per sample.

The V call is TRBV29-1, the J call TRBJ2-1; D gene unclear. The sequence was collected from a man aged 80 or over in good health. The sample consisted of blood. The CDR3 loop is CSVEAVDEQFF. CDR3 nucleotide sequence: TGCAGCGTTGAAGCGGTGGATGAGCAGTTCTTC.